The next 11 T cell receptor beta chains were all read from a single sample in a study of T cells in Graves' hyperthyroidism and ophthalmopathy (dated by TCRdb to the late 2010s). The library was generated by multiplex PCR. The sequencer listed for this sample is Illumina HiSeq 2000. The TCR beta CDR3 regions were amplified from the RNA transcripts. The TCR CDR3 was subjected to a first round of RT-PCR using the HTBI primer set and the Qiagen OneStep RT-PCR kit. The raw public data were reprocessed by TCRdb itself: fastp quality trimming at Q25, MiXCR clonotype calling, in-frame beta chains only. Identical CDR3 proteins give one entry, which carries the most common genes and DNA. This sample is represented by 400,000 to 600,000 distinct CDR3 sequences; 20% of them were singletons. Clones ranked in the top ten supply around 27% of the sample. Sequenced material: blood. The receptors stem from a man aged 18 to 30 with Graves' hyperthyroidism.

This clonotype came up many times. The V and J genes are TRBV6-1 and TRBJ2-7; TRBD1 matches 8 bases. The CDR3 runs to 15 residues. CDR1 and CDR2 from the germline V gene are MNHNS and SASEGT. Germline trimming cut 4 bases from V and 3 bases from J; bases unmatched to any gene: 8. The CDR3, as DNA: TGTGCCAGCAGTGTGGCCCCCGGGACAGGCTACGAGCAGTACTTC. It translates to CASSVAPGTGYEQYF.

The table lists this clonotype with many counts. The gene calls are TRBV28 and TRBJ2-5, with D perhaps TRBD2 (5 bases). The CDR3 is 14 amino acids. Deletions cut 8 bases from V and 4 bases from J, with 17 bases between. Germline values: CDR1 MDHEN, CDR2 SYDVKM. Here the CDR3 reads CASGPRGGRETQYF. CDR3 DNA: TGTGCCAGCGGGCCCAGAGGAGGTCGAGAGACCCAGTACTTC.

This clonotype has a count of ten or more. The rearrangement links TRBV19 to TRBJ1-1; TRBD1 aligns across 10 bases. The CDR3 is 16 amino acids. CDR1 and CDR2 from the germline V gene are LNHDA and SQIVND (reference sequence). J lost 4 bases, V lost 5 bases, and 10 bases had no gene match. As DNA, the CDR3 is TGTGCCAGTAGTTTCCGGACAGGGGGACTGGGCACTGAAGCTTTCTTT. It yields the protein CASSFRTGGLGTEAFF.

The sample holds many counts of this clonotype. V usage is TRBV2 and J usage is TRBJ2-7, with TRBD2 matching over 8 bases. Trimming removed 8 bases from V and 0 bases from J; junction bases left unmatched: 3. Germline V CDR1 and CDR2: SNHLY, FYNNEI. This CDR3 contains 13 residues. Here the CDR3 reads CASRGGSSYEQYF. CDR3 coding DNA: TGTGCCAGCCGCGGGGGGAGCTCCTACGAGCAGTACTTC.

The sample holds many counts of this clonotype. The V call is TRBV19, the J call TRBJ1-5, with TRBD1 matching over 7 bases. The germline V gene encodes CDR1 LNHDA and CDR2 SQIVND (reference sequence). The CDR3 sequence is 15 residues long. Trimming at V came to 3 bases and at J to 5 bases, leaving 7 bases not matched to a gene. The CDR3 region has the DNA TGTGCCAGTAGTATCCGGACAGGACGGGATCAGCCCCAGCATTTT. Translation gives CASSIRTGRDQPQHF.

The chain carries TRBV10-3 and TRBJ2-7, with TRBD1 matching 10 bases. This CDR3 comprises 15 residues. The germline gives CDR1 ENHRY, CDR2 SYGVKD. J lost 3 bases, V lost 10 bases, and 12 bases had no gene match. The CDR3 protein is CATTSPGQGIYEQYF. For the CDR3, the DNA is TGTGCCACCACCAGCCCGGGACAGGGGATCTACGAGCAGTACTTC.

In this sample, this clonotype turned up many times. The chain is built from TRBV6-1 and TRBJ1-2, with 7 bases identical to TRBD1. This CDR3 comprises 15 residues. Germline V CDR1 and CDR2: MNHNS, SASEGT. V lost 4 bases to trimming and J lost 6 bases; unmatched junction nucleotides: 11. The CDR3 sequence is CASSGLDREWDGYTF. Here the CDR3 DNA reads TGTGCCAGCAGTGGATTAGACAGGGAGTGGGATGGCTACACCTTC.

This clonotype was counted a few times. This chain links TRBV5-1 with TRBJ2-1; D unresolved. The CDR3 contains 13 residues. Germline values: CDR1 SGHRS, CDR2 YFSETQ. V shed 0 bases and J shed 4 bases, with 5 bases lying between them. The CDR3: CASSLGTYNEQFF. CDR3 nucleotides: TGCGCCAGCAGCTTGGGAACGTACAATGAGCAGTTCTTC.

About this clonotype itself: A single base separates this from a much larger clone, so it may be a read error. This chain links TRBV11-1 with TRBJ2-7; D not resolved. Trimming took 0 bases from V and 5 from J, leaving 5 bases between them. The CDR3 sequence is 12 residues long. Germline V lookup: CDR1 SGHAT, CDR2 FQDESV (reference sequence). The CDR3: CASSLAMDEQYF. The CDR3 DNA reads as TGTGCCAGCAGCTTAGCGATGGACGAGCAGTACTTC.

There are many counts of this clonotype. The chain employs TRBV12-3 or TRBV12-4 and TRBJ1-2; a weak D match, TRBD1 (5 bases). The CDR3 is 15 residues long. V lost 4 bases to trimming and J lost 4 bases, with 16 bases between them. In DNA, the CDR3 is TGTGCCAGCAGTTCCGATGGGGCGGTGACCTATGGCTACACCTTC. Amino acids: CASSSDGAVTYGYTF.

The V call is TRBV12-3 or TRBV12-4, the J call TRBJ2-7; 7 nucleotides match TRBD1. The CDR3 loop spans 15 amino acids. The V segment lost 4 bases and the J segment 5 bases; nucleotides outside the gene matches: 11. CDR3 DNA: TGTGCCAGCAGTTCTTACAACCGGGACAGAGACGAGCAGTACTTC. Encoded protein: CASSSYNRDRDEQYF.